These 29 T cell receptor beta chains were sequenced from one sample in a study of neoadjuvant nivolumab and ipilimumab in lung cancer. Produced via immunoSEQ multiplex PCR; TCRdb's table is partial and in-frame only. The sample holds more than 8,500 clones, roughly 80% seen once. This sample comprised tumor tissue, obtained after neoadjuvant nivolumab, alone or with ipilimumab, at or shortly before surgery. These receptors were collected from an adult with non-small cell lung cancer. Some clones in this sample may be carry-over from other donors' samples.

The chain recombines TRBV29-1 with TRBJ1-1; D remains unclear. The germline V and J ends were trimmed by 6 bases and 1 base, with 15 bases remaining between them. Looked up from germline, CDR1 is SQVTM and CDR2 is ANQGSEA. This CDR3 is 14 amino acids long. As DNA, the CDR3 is TGCAGCGTCGAGGCAGTTATTGCGAACACTGAAGCTTTCTTT. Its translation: CSVEAVIANTEAFF.

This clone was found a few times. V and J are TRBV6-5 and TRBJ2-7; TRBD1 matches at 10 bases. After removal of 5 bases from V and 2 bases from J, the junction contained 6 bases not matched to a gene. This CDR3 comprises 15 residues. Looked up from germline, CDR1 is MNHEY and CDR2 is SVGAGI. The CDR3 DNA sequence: TGTGCCAGCAGTAAACGGGACAGGGGTCCCTACGAGCAGTACTTC. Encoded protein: CASSKRDRGPYEQYF.

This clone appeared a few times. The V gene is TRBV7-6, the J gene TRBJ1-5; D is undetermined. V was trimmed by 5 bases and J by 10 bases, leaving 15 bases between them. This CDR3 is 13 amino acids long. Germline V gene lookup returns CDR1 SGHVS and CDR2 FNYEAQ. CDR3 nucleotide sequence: TGTGCCAGCAGCGCCGGACTGAATAAACCCCAGCATTTT. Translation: CASSAGLNKPQHF.

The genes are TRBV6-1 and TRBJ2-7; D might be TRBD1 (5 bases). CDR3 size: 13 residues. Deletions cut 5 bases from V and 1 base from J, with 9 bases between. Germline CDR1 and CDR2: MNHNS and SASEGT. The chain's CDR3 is CASSQGLSYEQYF. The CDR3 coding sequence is TGTGCCAGCAGTCAGGGTTTATCCTACGAGCAGTACTTC.

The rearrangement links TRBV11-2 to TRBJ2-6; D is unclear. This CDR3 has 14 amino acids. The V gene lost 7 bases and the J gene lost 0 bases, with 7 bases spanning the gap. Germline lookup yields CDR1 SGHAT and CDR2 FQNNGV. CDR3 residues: CASTLFSGANVLTF. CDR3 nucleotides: TGTGCCAGCACACTGTTCTCTGGGGCCAACGTCCTGACTTTC.

This CDR3 is CASSYTQGAREKLFF. The CDR3 DNA sequence: TGCGCCAGCAGTTATACACAGGGGGCCCGTGAAAAACTGTTTTTT. V gene TRBV5-1 combines with J gene TRBJ1-4; 9 bases are a match to TRBD1. This CDR3 comprises 15 residues. Looked up from germline, CDR1 is SGHRS and CDR2 is YFSETQ. J gave up 7 bases and V 5 bases, and 9 bases lay outside the gene matches.

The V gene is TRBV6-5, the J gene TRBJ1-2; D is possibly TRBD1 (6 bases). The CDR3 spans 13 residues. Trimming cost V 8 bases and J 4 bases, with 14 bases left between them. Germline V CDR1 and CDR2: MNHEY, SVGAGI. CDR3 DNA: TGTGCCAGCTGTTGGGGGCTCGGCTATGGCTACACCTTC. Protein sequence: CASCWGLGYGYTF.

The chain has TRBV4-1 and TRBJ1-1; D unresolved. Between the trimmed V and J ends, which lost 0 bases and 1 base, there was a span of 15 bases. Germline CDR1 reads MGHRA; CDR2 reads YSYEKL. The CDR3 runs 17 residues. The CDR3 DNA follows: TGCGCCAGCAGCCAAGATCAGGCCCGCCTTCCGAACACTGAAGCTTTCTTT. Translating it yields CASSQDQARLPNTEAFF.

CDR3 nucleotides: TGTGCCAGCAGCTTGACCGGACAGGGGAGGGGCTACACCTTC. Protein product: CASSLTGQGRGYTF. This chain links TRBV7-2 with TRBJ1-2; 9 bases fit TRBD1. This CDR3 has 14 residues. V lost 3 bases, J lost 8 bases, and 7 bases stayed unmatched. Germline V gene lookup returns CDR1 SGHTA and CDR2 FQGNSA. The full variable domain, its missing parts supplied by reference TRBV7-2 and TRBJ1-2, is GAGVSQSPSNKVTEKGKDVELRCDPISGHTALYWYRQSLGQGLEFLIYFQGNSAPDKSGLPSDRFSAERTGGSVSTLTIQRTQQEDSAVYLCASSLTGQGRGYTFGSGTRLTVV.

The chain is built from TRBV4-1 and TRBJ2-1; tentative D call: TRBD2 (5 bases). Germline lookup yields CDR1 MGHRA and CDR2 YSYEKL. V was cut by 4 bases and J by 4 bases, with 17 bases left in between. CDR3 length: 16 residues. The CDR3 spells CASSLWSSREYNEQFF. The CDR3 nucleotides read TGCGCCAGCAGCCTCTGGTCTAGTCGGGAATACAATGAGCAGTTCTTC.

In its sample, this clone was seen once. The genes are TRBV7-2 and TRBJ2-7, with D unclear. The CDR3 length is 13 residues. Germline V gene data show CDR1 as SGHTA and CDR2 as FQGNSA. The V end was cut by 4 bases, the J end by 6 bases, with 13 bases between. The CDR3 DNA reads TGTGCCAGCAGCTCGAGATCTCTCGGCGAGCAGTACTTC. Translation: CASSSRSLGEQYF.

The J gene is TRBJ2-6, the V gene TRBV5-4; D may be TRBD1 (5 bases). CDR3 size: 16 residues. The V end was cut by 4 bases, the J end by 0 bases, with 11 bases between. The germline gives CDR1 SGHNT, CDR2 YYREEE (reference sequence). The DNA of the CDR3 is TGTGCCAGCAGCACCCCGACAGTCTCTGGGGCCAACGTCCTGACTTTC. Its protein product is CASSTPTVSGANVLTF.

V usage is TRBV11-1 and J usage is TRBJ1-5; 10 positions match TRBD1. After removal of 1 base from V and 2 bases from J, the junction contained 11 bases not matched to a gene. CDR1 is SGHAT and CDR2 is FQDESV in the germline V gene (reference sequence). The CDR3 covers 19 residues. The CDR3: CASSLDPGTGEIGNQPQHF. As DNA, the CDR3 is TGTGCCAGCAGCTTAGATCCCGGGACAGGGGAAATAGGCAATCAGCCCCAGCATTTT.

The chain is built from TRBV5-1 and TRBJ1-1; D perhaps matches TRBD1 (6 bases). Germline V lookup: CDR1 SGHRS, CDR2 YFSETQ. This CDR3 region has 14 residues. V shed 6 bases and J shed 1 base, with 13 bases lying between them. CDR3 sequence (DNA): TGCGCCAGCAACGAGGGGGGCCAGAACACTGAAGCTTTCTTT. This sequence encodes CASNEGGQNTEAFF.

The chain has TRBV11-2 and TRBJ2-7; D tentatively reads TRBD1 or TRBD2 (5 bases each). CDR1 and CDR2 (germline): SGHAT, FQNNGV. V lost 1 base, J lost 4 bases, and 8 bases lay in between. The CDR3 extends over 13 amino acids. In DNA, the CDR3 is TGTGCCAGCAGCTTAGGGGACGGATACGAGCAGTACTTC. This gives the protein CASSLGDGYEQYF.

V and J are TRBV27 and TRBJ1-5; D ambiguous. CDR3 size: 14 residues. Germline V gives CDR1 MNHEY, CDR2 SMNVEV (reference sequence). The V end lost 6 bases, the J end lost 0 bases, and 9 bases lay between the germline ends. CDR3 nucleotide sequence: TGTGCCAGCAGCCGAACAGATAGCAATCAGCCCCAGCATTTT. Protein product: CASSRTDSNQPQHF.

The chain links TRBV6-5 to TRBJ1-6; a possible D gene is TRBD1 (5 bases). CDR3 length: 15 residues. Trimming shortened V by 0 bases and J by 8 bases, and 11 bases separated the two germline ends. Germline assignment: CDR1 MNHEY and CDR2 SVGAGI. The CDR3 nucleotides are TGTGCCAGCAGTTACTCGAGCAGGGTGGATTCACCCCTCCACTTT. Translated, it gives CASSYSSRVDSPLHF.

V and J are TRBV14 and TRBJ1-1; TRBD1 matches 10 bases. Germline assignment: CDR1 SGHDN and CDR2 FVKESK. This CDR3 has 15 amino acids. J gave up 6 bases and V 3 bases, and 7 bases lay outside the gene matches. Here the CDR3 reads CASSQRGQGTPEAFF. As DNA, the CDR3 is TGTGCCAGCAGCCAGAGGGGACAGGGGACCCCTGAAGCTTTCTTT.

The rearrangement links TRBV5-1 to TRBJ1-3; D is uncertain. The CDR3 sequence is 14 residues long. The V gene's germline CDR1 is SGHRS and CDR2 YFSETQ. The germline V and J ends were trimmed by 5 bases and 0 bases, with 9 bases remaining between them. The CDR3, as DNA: TGCGCCAGCAGAGGAGGGAGCTCTGGAAACACCATATATTTT. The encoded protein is CASRGGSSGNTIYF.

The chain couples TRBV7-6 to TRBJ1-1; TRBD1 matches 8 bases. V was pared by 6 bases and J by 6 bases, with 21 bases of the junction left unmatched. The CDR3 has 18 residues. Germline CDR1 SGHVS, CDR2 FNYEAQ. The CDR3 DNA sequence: TGTGCCAGCAGACGAGTGGGATATTCACGACAGGGGTTCTCTGAAGCTTTCTTT. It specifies CASRRVGYSRQGFSEAFF.

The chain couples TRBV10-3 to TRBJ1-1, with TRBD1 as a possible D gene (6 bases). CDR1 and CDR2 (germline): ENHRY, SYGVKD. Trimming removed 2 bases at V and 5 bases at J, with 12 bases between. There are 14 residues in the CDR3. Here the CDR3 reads CAISEVRGGTEAFF. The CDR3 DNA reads TGTGCCATCAGTGAGGTCAGGGGAGGTACTGAAGCTTTCTTT.

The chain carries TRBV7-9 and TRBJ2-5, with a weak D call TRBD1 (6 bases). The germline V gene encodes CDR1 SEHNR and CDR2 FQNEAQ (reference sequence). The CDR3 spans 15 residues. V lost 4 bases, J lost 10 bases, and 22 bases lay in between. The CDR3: CASSSLGQPRMGQYF. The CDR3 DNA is TGTGCCAGCAGCTCTCTCGGACAGCCCAGGATGGGCCAGTACTTC.

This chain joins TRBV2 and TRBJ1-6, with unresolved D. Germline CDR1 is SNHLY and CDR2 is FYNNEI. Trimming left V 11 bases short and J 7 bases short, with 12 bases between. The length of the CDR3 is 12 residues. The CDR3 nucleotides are TGTGCCTTGGGAGCGCAGAATTCACCCCTCCACTTT. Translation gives CALGAQNSPLHF.

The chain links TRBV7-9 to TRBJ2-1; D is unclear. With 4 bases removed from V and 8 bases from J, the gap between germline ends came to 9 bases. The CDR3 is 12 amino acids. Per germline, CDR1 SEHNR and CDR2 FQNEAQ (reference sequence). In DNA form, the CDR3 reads TGTGCCAGCAGCTCCGCCAACGATGAGCAGTTCTTC. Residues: CASSSANDEQFF.

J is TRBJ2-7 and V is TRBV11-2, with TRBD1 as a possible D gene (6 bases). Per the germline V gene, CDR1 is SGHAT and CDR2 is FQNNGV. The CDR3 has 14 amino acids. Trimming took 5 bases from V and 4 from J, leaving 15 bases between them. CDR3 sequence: CASSPPGHIYEQYF. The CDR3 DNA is TGTGCCAGCAGCCCCCCGGGACACATATACGAGCAGTACTTC.

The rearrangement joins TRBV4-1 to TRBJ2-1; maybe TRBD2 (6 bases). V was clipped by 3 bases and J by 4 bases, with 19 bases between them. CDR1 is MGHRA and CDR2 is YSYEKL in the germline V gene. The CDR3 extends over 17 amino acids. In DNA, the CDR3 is TGCGCCAGCAGCCACCCACTCGGCGGGAACAAGTACAATGAGCAGTTCTTC. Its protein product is CASSHPLGGNKYNEQFF.

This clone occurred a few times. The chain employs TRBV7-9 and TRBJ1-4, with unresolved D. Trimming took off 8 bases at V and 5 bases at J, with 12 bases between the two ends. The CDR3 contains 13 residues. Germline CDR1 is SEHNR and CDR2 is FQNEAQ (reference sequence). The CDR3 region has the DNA TGTGCCAGCTCCGCAACTACCAATGAAAAACTGTTTTTT. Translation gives CASSATTNEKLFF.

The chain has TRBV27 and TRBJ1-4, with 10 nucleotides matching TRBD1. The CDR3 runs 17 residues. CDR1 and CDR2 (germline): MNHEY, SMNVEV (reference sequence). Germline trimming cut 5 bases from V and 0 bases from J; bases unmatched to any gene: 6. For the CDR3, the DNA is TGTGCCAGCAGTCCCTGGACAGGGGGTACAACTAATGAAAAACTGTTTTTT. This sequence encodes CASSPWTGGTTNEKLFF.

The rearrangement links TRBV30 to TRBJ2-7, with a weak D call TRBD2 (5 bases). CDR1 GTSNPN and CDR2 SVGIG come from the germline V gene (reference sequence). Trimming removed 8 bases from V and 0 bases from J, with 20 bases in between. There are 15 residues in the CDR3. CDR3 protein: CATTGETTSSYEQYF. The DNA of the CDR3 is TGTGCCACTACCGGAGAGACAACTAGCTCCTACGAGCAGTACTTC.